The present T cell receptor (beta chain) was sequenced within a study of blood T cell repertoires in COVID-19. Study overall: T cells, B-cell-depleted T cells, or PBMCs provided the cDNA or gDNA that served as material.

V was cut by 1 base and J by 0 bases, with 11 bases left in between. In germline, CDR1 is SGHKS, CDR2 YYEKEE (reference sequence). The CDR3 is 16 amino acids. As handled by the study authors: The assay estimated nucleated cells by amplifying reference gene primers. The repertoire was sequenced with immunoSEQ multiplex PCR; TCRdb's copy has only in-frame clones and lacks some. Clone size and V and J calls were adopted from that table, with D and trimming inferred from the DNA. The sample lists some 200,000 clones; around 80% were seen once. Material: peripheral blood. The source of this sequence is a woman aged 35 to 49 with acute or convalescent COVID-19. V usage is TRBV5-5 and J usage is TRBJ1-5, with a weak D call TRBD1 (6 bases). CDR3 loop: CASSLSGQISNQPQHF. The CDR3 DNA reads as TGTGCCAGCAGCTTGTCCGGACAGATTAGCAATCAGCCCCAGCATTTT.